This T cell receptor beta chain originates from a study of T cell responses to AZD1222 COVID-19 vaccine. Notes on the study in general: Recipients of two AZD1222 doses showed rising Spike-specific TCR breadth and depth.

About this clone: Antigen unknown.

The repertoire was sequenced with immunoSEQ multiplex PCR; TCRdb's copy has only in-frame clones and lacks some. Among fewer than 100,000 clones listed, around nine tenths were seen once. There are 14 residues in the CDR3. Germline CDR1 reads MNHNS; CDR2 reads SASEGT. V shed 3 bases and J shed 4 bases, with 12 bases lying between them. The TCR comes from an adult who received the AZD1222 COVID-19 vaccine. This chain links TRBV6-1 with TRBJ1-2; D not certain. The starting material was peripheral blood, obtained 28 days after the second AZD1222 dose. CDR3 region: CASSEERGIYGYTF. CDR3 in DNA: TGTGCCAGCAGTGAGGAACGGGGTATCTATGGCTACACCTTC.